The rows below give T cell receptor beta chains drawn from one sample of a study of shared clonotypes between healthy human individuals. The method was immunoSEQ multiplex PCR; TCRdb's version includes in-frame clones alone and lacks a portion of them. The sample holds under 2,500,000 clones; around 95% are singletons and the top ten take roughly 0.13%. Material for sequencing was naive CD4+ T cells sorted from blood. The receptors derive from a man aged 18 to 30 in good health. Both conserved end residues are part of each CDR3. The order of the fields is V gene, D gene, J gene, clone size, CDR3 DNA, CDR3 protein. D genes are given only for firm matches. Clone size is given for some rows only: seen once, a few or many times, or a class if the clone is expanded.

v_call: TRBV6-5; d_call: NA; j_call: TRBJ2-7; clone_size: NA; cdr3_nt: TGTGCCAGCAGTAAAGCAGGGATTGGGCACGAGCAGTACTTC; cdr3_aa: CASSKAGIGHEQYF
v_call: TRBV6-5; d_call: NA; j_call: TRBJ2-7; clone_size: NA; cdr3_nt: TGTGCCAGCAGTTACTCTGGGCGCAGCTACGAGCAGTACTTC; cdr3_aa: CASSYSGRSYEQYF
v_call: TRBV4-3; d_call: TRBD1; j_call: TRBJ2-6; clone_size: NA; cdr3_nt: TGCGCCAGCAGCCAAGATGCCCTTGGACAGGGCTTCTCTGGGGCCAACGTCCTGACTTTC; cdr3_aa: CASSQDALGQGFSGANVLTF
v_call: TRBV7-9; d_call: NA; j_call: TRBJ2-7; clone_size: NA; cdr3_nt: TGTGCCAGCGCCCGCGGAGCACCCTACGAGCAGTACTTC; cdr3_aa: CASARGAPYEQYF
v_call: TRBV6-5; d_call: NA; j_call: TRBJ1-3; clone_size: NA; cdr3_nt: TGTGCCAGCAGCTCGACAGACCTCTCTGGAAACACCATATATTTT; cdr3_aa: CASSSTDLSGNTIYF
v_call: TRBV4-2; d_call: NA; j_call: TRBJ2-1; clone_size: NA; cdr3_nt: TGTGCCAGCAGCCAAGATGGGGCTAGCCGACGTGAGCAGTTCTTC; cdr3_aa: CASSQDGASRREQFF
v_call: TRBV18; d_call: NA; j_call: TRBJ2-6; clone_size: NA; cdr3_nt: TGTGCCAGCTACGGCTCTGGGGCCAACGTCCTGACTTTC; cdr3_aa: CASYGSGANVLTF
v_call: TRBV5-4; d_call: NA; j_call: TRBJ1-2; clone_size: NA; cdr3_nt: TGTGCCAGCAGCTTCAACGCAGGCTCCTATGGCTACACCTTC; cdr3_aa: CASSFNAGSYGYTF
v_call: TRBV28; d_call: TRBD2; j_call: TRBJ2-2; clone_size: NA; cdr3_nt: TGTGCCAGCAGTTTATTGGGTAGCGGGACCCCCGGGGAGCTGTTTTTT; cdr3_aa: CASSLLGSGTPGELFF
v_call: TRBV5-1; d_call: NA; j_call: TRBJ2-2; clone_size: NA; cdr3_nt: TGCGCCAGCAGCTTGTCTAGAACCGGGGAGCTGTTTTTT; cdr3_aa: CASSLSRTGELFF
v_call: TRBV6-5; d_call: TRBD2; j_call: TRBJ2-7; clone_size: once; cdr3_nt: TGTGCCAGCAGTAAGTTAGCGGGAATCTACGAGCAGTACTTC; cdr3_aa: CASSKLAGIYEQYF
v_call: TRBV6-5; d_call: NA; j_call: TRBJ1-6; clone_size: NA; cdr3_nt: TGTGCCAGCAGTTACGAGGCACAGTCGAATTCACCCCTCCACTTT; cdr3_aa: CASSYEAQSNSPLHF
v_call: TRBV30; d_call: TRBD1; j_call: TRBJ1-1; clone_size: NA; cdr3_nt: TGTGCCTGGAGTAGACAGGGGGGCACTGAAGCTTTCTTT; cdr3_aa: CAWSRQGGTEAFF
v_call: TRBV7-7; d_call: NA; j_call: TRBJ2-7; clone_size: NA; cdr3_nt: TGTGCTAGCAGCCCTAACGTAAGGGGGGAATACGAGCAGTACTTC; cdr3_aa: CASSPNVRGEYEQYF
v_call: TRBV9; d_call: TRBD2; j_call: TRBJ2-5; clone_size: once; cdr3_nt: TGTGCCAGCAGCGTAGGCATCTCTAGCGGCCAAGAGACCCAGTACTTC; cdr3_aa: CASSVGISSGQETQYF
v_call: TRBV9; d_call: TRBD2; j_call: TRBJ2-1; clone_size: NA; cdr3_nt: TGTGCCAGCAGCGGTAGCGGGAGGTGGTACAATGAGCAGTTCTTC; cdr3_aa: CASSGSGRWYNEQFF
v_call: TRBV28; d_call: TRBD2; j_call: TRBJ2-7; clone_size: NA; cdr3_nt: TGTGCCAGCAGTCAGCCACGGACTAGCAATAACTACGAGCAGTACTTC; cdr3_aa: CASSQPRTSNNYEQYF
v_call: TRBV18; d_call: TRBD1; j_call: TRBJ2-7; clone_size: NA; cdr3_nt: TGTGCCAGCTCACCCGACAGGGTCCCGACGAGGGAGCAGTACTTC; cdr3_aa: CASSPDRVPTREQYF
v_call: TRBV28; d_call: TRBD2; j_call: TRBJ2-1; clone_size: NA; cdr3_nt: TGTGCCAGCAGCCACGGGACTACCGGGGCCTACAATGAGCAGTTCTTC; cdr3_aa: CASSHGTTGAYNEQFF
v_call: TRBV19; d_call: TRBD2; j_call: TRBJ2-7; clone_size: NA; cdr3_nt: TGTGCCAGTAGTACATTAAGAAGCGGGGGTTACGAGCAGTACTTC; cdr3_aa: CASSTLRSGGYEQYF
v_call: TRBV18; d_call: NA; j_call: TRBJ2-7; clone_size: NA; cdr3_nt: TGTGCCAGCTTGTCCGCAGGGGCGATCCCCTCCGAGCAGTACTTC; cdr3_aa: CASLSAGAIPSEQYF
v_call: TRBV4-1; d_call: NA; j_call: TRBJ2-4; clone_size: NA; cdr3_nt: TGCGCCAGCAGCCAAGATCAATTCCAATCAGGGGTAGCCAAAAACATTCAGTACTTC; cdr3_aa: CASSQDQFQSGVAKNIQYF
v_call: TRBV28; d_call: TRBD1; j_call: TRBJ2-2; clone_size: NA; cdr3_nt: TGTGCCAGCAGTTCAGGGACAGGGTTCACCGGGGAGCTGTTTTTT; cdr3_aa: CASSSGTGFTGELFF
v_call: TRBV5-1; d_call: NA; j_call: TRBJ1-1; clone_size: NA; cdr3_nt: TGCGCCAGCAGAGGAAACACTGAAGCTTTCTTT; cdr3_aa: CASRGNTEAFF
v_call: TRBV6-6; d_call: NA; j_call: TRBJ2-7; clone_size: NA; cdr3_nt: TGTGCCAGCAGTTTAGAGGGGAACTACGAGCAGTACTTC; cdr3_aa: CASSLEGNYEQYF
v_call: TRBV18; d_call: NA; j_call: TRBJ1-6; clone_size: NA; cdr3_nt: TGTGCCAGCTCACTAGGGCAGGGAAGGTCCAATTCACCCCTCCACTTT; cdr3_aa: CASSLGQGRSNSPLHF
v_call: TRBV25-1; d_call: TRBD2; j_call: TRBJ2-1; clone_size: once; cdr3_nt: TGTGCCAGCGGGCTCCCTAGCGGGATAGGCTACAATGAGCAGTTCTTC; cdr3_aa: CASGLPSGIGYNEQFF
v_call: TRBV12-1; d_call: NA; j_call: TRBJ1-1; clone_size: NA; cdr3_nt: NA; cdr3_aa: CASSFGQGVAWGTEAFF
v_call: TRBV7-9; d_call: NA; j_call: TRBJ1-6; clone_size: NA; cdr3_nt: TGTGCCAGCAGCTTGGGATTGCCAAATTCACCCCTCCACTTT; cdr3_aa: CASSLGLPNSPLHF
v_call: TRBV11-2; d_call: NA; j_call: TRBJ1-2; clone_size: NA; cdr3_nt: TGTGCCAGCACCGCCAGGGGTGAATATGGCTACACCTTC; cdr3_aa: CASTARGEYGYTF
v_call: TRBV6-6; d_call: NA; j_call: TRBJ2-1; clone_size: NA; cdr3_nt: TGTGCCAGCAGCCGTACTCTTAGTGAGCAGTTCTTC; cdr3_aa: CASSRTLSEQFF
v_call: TRBV6-8; d_call: NA; j_call: TRBJ2-7; clone_size: NA; cdr3_nt: TGTGCCAGCAGTCCACCGGACAGAAAGGGCTCCTACGAGCAGTACTTC; cdr3_aa: CASSPPDRKGSYEQYF
v_call: TRBV7-9; d_call: NA; j_call: TRBJ1-6; clone_size: NA; cdr3_nt: TGTGCCAGCAGCTTAGCCCCCTCTGGCCGGATCAATTCACCCCTCCACTTT; cdr3_aa: CASSLAPSGRINSPLHF
v_call: TRBV5-1; d_call: NA; j_call: TRBJ2-5; clone_size: NA; cdr3_nt: TGCGCCAGCAGCTTGGAGGGTCTAGTTCAAGAGACCCAGTACTTC; cdr3_aa: CASSLEGLVQETQYF
v_call: TRBV6-5; d_call: NA; j_call: TRBJ1-1; clone_size: NA; cdr3_nt: TGTGCCAGCAGTTACGTGAGTGTATTCGACACTGAAGCTTTCTTT; cdr3_aa: CASSYVSVFDTEAFF
v_call: TRBV6-5; d_call: NA; j_call: TRBJ1-2; clone_size: NA; cdr3_nt: TGTGCCAGCAGTTCCGGGCAGTTAGCTAACTATGGCTACACCTTC; cdr3_aa: CASSSGQLANYGYTF
v_call: TRBV4-1; d_call: TRBD1; j_call: TRBJ1-3; clone_size: NA; cdr3_nt: TGCGCCAGCAGCCAAGATGGACTGGCGACAGGGGCGACTGGAAACACCATATATTTT; cdr3_aa: CASSQDGLATGATGNTIYF
v_call: TRBV6-5; d_call: NA; j_call: TRBJ1-2; clone_size: NA; cdr3_nt: TGTGCCAGCAGTTACTCGAAGTGGGGGTATGGCTACACCTTC; cdr3_aa: CASSYSKWGYGYTF
v_call: TRBV5-4; d_call: TRBD2; j_call: TRBJ2-2; clone_size: NA; cdr3_nt: TGTGCCAGCAGCTGGCGGGGGGCCGGGGAGCTGTTTTTT; cdr3_aa: CASSWRGAGELFF
v_call: TRBV5-4; d_call: NA; j_call: TRBJ2-2; clone_size: NA; cdr3_nt: TGTGCCAGCAGCTTGGTCGATTTGCCCGGGGAGCTGTTTTTT; cdr3_aa: CASSLVDLPGELFF
v_call: TRBV6-5; d_call: NA; j_call: TRBJ1-6; clone_size: NA; cdr3_nt: TGTGCCAGCAGTTACTCGATTCAAAACCCTGGCTCACCCCTCCACTTT; cdr3_aa: CASSYSIQNPGSPLHF
v_call: TRBV18; d_call: NA; j_call: TRBJ1-1; clone_size: NA; cdr3_nt: TGTGCCAGCTTAGGACAATTCACGAACACTGAAGCTTTCTTT; cdr3_aa: CASLGQFTNTEAFF
v_call: TRBV2; d_call: NA; j_call: TRBJ2-7; clone_size: NA; cdr3_nt: TGTGCCAGCACCCTGAATTACGAGCAGTACTTC; cdr3_aa: CASTLNYEQYF
v_call: TRBV13; d_call: NA; j_call: TRBJ1-3; clone_size: NA; cdr3_nt: TGTGCCAGCAGCTTGGGTACGGTCTACTCTGGAAACACCATATATTTT; cdr3_aa: CASSLGTVYSGNTIYF
v_call: TRBV14; d_call: NA; j_call: TRBJ1-1; clone_size: once; cdr3_nt: TGTGCCAGCAGCCTGGGGGGTTTCGCTGAAGCTTTCTTT; cdr3_aa: CASSLGGFAEAFF
v_call: TRBV2; d_call: NA; j_call: TRBJ1-1; clone_size: NA; cdr3_nt: TGTGCCAGCAGTGAATGGGAAAACAGCAACACTGAAGCTTTCTTT; cdr3_aa: CASSEWENSNTEAFF
v_call: TRBV18; d_call: NA; j_call: TRBJ1-2; clone_size: NA; cdr3_nt: TGTGCCAGCTCACCCACGTCTGACTATGGCTACACCTTC; cdr3_aa: CASSPTSDYGYTF
v_call: TRBV30; d_call: NA; j_call: TRBJ1-5; clone_size: NA; cdr3_nt: TGTGCCTGGAGTGGGACCCGCAATCAGCCCCAGCATTTT; cdr3_aa: CAWSGTRNQPQHF
v_call: TRBV10-2; d_call: TRBD2; j_call: TRBJ2-2; clone_size: once; cdr3_nt: TGCGCCAGCAGTCAAAGCGGGAGGGGCACCGGGGAGCTGTTTTTT; cdr3_aa: CASSQSGRGTGELFF
v_call: TRBV11-2; d_call: NA; j_call: TRBJ1-1; clone_size: NA; cdr3_nt: TGTGCCAGCAGCTTAAGACAGGCGAACACTGAAGCTTTCTTT; cdr3_aa: CASSLRQANTEAFF
v_call: TRBV6-5; d_call: TRBD2; j_call: TRBJ2-2; clone_size: NA; cdr3_nt: TGTGCCAGCCGTCGGGGGGGCGGTACCGGGGAGCTGTTTTTT; cdr3_aa: CASRRGGGTGELFF
v_call: TRBV5-1; d_call: TRBD2; j_call: TRBJ2-1; clone_size: NA; cdr3_nt: TGCGCCAGCAGGGAAGCTAGCGGAACCTACAATGAGCAGTTCTTC; cdr3_aa: CASREASGTYNEQFF
v_call: TRBV7-2; d_call: TRBD2; j_call: TRBJ2-1; clone_size: NA; cdr3_nt: TGTGCCAGCAGCTTGGGACTAGCGGGTTACAATGAGCAGTTCTTC; cdr3_aa: CASSLGLAGYNEQFF
v_call: TRBV2; d_call: NA; j_call: TRBJ2-7; clone_size: NA; cdr3_nt: TGTGCCAGCAGTCGGACAGAGCTACTGGTTGGCGAGCAGTACTTC; cdr3_aa: CASSRTELLVGEQYF
v_call: TRBV6-1; d_call: NA; j_call: TRBJ2-5; clone_size: NA; cdr3_nt: TGTGCCAGCAGTGAAGCTCCTAGCCTCCAAGAGACCCAGTACTTC; cdr3_aa: CASSEAPSLQETQYF